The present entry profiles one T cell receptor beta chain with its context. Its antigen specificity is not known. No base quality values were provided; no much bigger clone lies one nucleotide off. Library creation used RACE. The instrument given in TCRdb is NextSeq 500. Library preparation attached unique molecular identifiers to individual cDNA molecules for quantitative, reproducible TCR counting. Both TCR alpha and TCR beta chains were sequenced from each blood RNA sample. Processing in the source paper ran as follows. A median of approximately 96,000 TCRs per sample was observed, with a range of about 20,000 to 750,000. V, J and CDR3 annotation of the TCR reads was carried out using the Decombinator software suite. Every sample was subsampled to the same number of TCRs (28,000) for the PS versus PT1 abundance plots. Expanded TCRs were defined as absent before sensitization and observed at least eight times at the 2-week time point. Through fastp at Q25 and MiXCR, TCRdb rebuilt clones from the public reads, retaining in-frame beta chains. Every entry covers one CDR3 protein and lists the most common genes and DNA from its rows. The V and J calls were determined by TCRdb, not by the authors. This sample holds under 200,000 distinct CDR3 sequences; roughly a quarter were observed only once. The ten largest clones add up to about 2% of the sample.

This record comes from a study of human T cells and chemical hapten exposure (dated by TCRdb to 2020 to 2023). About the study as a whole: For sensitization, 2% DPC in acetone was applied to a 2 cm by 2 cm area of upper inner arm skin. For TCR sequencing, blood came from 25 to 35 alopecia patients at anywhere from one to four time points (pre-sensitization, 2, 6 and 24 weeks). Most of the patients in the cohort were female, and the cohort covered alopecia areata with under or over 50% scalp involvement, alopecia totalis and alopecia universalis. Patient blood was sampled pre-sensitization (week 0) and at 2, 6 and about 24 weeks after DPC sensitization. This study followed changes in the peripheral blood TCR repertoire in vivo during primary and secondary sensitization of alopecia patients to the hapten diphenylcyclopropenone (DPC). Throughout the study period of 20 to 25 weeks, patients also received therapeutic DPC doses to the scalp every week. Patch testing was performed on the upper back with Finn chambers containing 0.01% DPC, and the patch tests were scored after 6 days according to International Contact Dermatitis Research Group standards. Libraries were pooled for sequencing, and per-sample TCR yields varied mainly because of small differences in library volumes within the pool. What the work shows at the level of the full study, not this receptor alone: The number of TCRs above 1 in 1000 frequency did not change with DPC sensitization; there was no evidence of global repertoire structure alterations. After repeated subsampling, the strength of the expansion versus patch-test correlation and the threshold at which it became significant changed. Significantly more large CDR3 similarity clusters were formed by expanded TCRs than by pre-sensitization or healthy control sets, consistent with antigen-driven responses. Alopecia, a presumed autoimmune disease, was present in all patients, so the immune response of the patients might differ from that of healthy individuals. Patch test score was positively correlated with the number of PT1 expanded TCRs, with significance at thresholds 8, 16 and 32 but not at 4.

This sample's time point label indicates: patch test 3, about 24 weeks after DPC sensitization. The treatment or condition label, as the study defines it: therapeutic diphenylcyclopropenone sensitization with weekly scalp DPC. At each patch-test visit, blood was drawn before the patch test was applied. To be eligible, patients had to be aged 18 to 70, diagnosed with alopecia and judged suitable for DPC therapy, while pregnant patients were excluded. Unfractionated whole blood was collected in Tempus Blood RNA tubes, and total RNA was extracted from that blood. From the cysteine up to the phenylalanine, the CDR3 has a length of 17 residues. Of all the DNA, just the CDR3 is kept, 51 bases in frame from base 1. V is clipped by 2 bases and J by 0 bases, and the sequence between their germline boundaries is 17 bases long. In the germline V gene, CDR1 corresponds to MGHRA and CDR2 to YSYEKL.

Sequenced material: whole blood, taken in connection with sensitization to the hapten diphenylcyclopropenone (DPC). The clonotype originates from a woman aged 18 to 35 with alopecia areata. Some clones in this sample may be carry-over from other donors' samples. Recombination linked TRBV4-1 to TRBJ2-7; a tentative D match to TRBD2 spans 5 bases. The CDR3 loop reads CASSQYASSGPSYEQYF. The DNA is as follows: TGCGCCAGCAGCCAATATGCATCCAGCGGCCCCTCCTACGAGCAGTACTTC.